This entry concerns a single TCR beta chain. Its specificity is not known. The sample originates from a study of T-cell reconstitution after alpha-beta-depleted transplantation in children. The CDR3 sequence is 14 residues long. Germline loops: CDR1 MNHEY, CDR2 SVGAGI. Trimming stripped 0 bases from V and 0 bases from J, with 5 bases between. Study-wide points: Surviving recipient T cells and thymic progenitors produced the high day-60 TCRbeta diversity seen in some patients. T-cell numbers and diversity, one year after transplant, stemmed largely from T cells that were newly produced. Two months or so post-transplant, alpha-beta T cells reportedly derived from several hundred expanded graft clones.

Library preparation (for TCRbeta) was performed with unique molecular identifiers. TCRdb processed the PCR reads anew with MiXCR; each CDR3 protein has one entry. The table has approximately 210,000 distinct CDR3 sequences, about 15% seen once; the top ten hold 43%. The source of this sequence is a male patient between 2 and 10 years old who had a stem cell transplant for acute lymphoblastic leukemia, so the T cells may come from the graft donor. The rearrangement links TRBV6-5 to TRBJ1-1; the D is unclear. Specimen: PBMCs, mostly from graft donor cells, collected 360 days after TCRalphabeta/CD19-depleted stem cell transplant. In nucleotides, the CDR3 is TGTGCCAGCAGTTACTCCGGCATGAACACTGAAGCTTTCTTT. Translated, it gives CASSYSGMNTEAFF.